The clone carrying this T cell receptor (beta chain) was recorded once. The sample originates from a study of blood T cell repertoires in COVID-19. About the study: Sites across the United States, Italy and Spain contributed samples from acute and convalescent COVID-19.

The method was immunoSEQ multiplex PCR; TCRdb's version includes in-frame clones alone and lacks a portion of them. The table lists approximately 300,000 clones, 85% of them singletons. Per the germline V gene, CDR1 is SGHRS and CDR2 is YFSETQ. The CDR3 sequence is 14 residues long. J gave up 3 bases and V 4 bases, and 6 bases lay outside the gene matches. This receptor was identified in a woman aged 25 to 39 who had been exposed to COVID-19. The V gene is TRBV5-1, the J gene TRBJ1-1; 7 bases line up with TRBD1. Input material: PBMCs or T cells enriched from blood (not recorded which). The CDR3 DNA reads as TGCGCCAGCAGCCTAGGGGGCTGGGACACTGAAGCTTTCTTT. Translation gives CASSLGGWDTEAFF.